This T cell receptor beta chain was sequenced for a study of T cell responses to AZD1222 COVID-19 vaccine. General study results and limits: Most donors were white British, females outnumbered males, and clonal diversity was possibly underestimated.

A word on this clone: What it recognizes is unknown. Other nucleotide sequences from this sample produce the same CDR3.

Sequenced by immunoSEQ multiplex PCR; TCRdb stores in-frame clones only, minus some. The sample holds 90,000 to 100,000 clones; approximately 88% are singletons and the top ten take 14%. Trimming at V came to 4 bases and at J to 4 bases, leaving 3 bases not matched to a gene. The CDR3 sequence is 13 residues long. The V gene's germline CDR1 is SEHNR and CDR2 FQNEAQ (reference sequence). The V call is TRBV7-9, the J call TRBJ1-1; 7 nucleotides align to TRBD1. The input for sequencing was peripheral blood, taken 28 days after the second AZD1222 dose. The source of this sequence is an adult who received the AZD1222 COVID-19 vaccine. The CDR3 bases are TGTGCCAGCAGCTCACAGGGGCTCACTGAAGCTTTCTTT. It specifies CASSSQGLTEAFF.